This T cell receptor beta chain comes out of a study of blood T cell repertoires in COVID-19. Study information: T cells, B-cell-depleted T cells, or PBMCs supplied cDNA or gDNA.

With 5 bases clipped from V and 10 bases from J, the junction kept 6 bases outside the gene matches. CDR1 is MNHEY and CDR2 is SVGAGI in the germline V gene. The CDR3 covers 13 residues. Original processing methods: Reference gene primer amplification gave nucleated cell count estimates. Some clones are missing from TCRdb's copy, which holds only in-frame ones; the method was immunoSEQ multiplex PCR. From that table come the V and J calls and clone size; the DNA was used to work out D and trimming. The sample has about 300,000 clones; about 90% are singletons. Enrollment of patients from Seattle took place during active infection, with longitudinal follow-up.

This sequence originates from a woman in her twenties or thirties with COVID-19, enrolled during active disease. The specimen was peripheral blood. The rearrangement links TRBV6-5 to TRBJ1-2; 11 bases match TRBD1. CDR3: CASSPGTGGDYTF. CDR3 DNA: TGTGCCAGCAGTCCAGGGACAGGGGGAGACTACACCTTC.